The T cell receptor (beta chain) under discussion was sequenced for a study of shared clonotypes between healthy human individuals. The study, taken as a whole, reports: Estimated richness was generally greater in naive than memory subsets.

This table comes from immunoSEQ multiplex PCR, and its TCRdb copy is limited to in-frame clones, with some not included. The sample lists under 2.5 million clones, less than 95% occurring once. Germline V CDR1 and CDR2: SGDLS, YYNGEE. Trimming left V 3 bases short and J 2 bases short, with 16 bases between. The CDR3 has 16 amino acids. A note on this clone: No antigen is known for it.

The chain uses TRBV9 and TRBJ2-3; possible D gene TRBD2, 6 bases. Sequencing was performed on naive CD4+ T cells from PBMCs. Subset noted: CD45RA+ positively selected. This sequence originates from a man aged 18 to 29 in good health. Some clones in this sample may be carry-over from other donors' samples. The CDR3 is CASSGDERAHTDTQYF. In nucleotides, the CDR3 is TGTGCCAGCAGCGGAGACGAGCGGGCCCACACAGATACGCAGTATTTT.